This passage covers 18 T cell receptor beta chains from one sample sequenced in a study of blood T cell repertoires in COVID-19. Data came from immunoSEQ multiplex PCR; TCRdb stores just in-frame clones and leaves some out. The sample shows about 98,000 clones, more than 60% of them seen only once. The source material was peripheral blood. The source of these receptors is a man in his 70s with acute or convalescent COVID-19.

This chain's CDR3 is CASTTLAGGGEQFF. CDR3 coding DNA: TGTGCCAGCACTACACTAGCGGGAGGAGGTGAGCAGTTCTTC. The chain uses TRBV6-5 and TRBJ2-1; 12 nucleotides agree with TRBD2. This CDR3 region has 14 residues. Trimming at V came to 7 bases and at J to 9 bases, leaving 7 bases not matched to a gene. The germline CDR1 and CDR2 sequences are MNHEY and SVGAGI.

The chain links TRBV19 to TRBJ2-7, with TRBD2 matching over 8 bases. Germline V CDR1 and CDR2: LNHDA, SQIVND (reference sequence). Germline trimming cut 7 bases from V and 6 bases from J; bases unmatched to any gene: 8. This CDR3 has 13 amino acids. The CDR3, as DNA: TGTGCCAGTAACCTGGGACTAGGTGGCGAGCAGTACTTC. Translation: CASNLGLGGEQYF.

This clone appeared a few times. This CDR3 reads CASSLVAYQPQHF. CDR3 in DNA: TGTGCCAGCAGCTTAGTGGCCTATCAGCCCCAGCATTTT. The V call is TRBV13, the J call TRBJ1-5; D call uncertain. CDR3 size: 13 residues. Trimming cost V 1 base and J 5 bases, with 6 bases left between them. Germline V gene data show CDR1 as PRHDT and CDR2 as FYEKMQ (reference sequence).

The chain has TRBV3-1 (or the pseudogene TRBV3-2) and TRBJ2-3; 13 bases map to TRBD2. CDR1 LGHDT and CDR2 YNNKEL come from the germline V gene (reference sequence). This CDR3 has 19 residues. V lost 4 bases to trimming and J lost 0 bases; unmatched junction nucleotides: 10. In nucleotides, the CDR3 is TGTGCCAGCAGCCCGGGACTAGCGGGATCTAGACCTAGCACAGATACGCAGTATTTT. This encodes CASSPGLAGSRPSTDTQYF.

V is TRBV5-1 and J is TRBJ1-2, with a tentative D call TRBD1 (5 bases). Germline V CDR1 and CDR2: SGHRS, YFSETQ. CDR3 length: 14 residues. Trimming left V 0 bases short and J 8 bases short, with 14 bases between. CDR3 region: CASSLGTGTNGYTF. The DNA of the CDR3 is TGCGCCAGCAGCTTGGGAACAGGAACAAACGGCTACACCTTC.

This chain joins TRBV5-1 and TRBJ1-2, with a tentative D call TRBD1 (5 bases). This CDR3 spans 15 amino acids. V was trimmed by 0 bases and J by 2 bases, leaving 11 bases between them. Germline V lookup: CDR1 SGHRS, CDR2 YFSETQ. CDR3 protein: CASSLDGTVNYGYTF. The DNA for the CDR3 is TGCGCCAGCAGCTTGGATGGGACTGTGAACTATGGCTACACCTTC.

The V gene is TRBV5-6, the J gene TRBJ2-5; TRBD1 might be the D (5 bases). Germline V lookup: CDR1 SGHDT, CDR2 YYEEEE. V lost 4 bases and J 5 bases, leaving 18 bases between the germline ends. The CDR3 extends over 15 amino acids. CDR3 in DNA: TGTGCCAGCAGCCAAATACCAGGTCCAGGGGAGACCCAGTACTTC. It encodes CASSQIPGPGETQYF.

The table lists this clone with a count of one. The chain has TRBV7-3 and TRBJ2-3; TRBD2 matches at 9 bases. Trimming took 6 bases from V and 4 from J; bases not matched to a gene: 5. CDR1 and CDR2 from the germline V gene are SGHTA and FQGTGA. This CDR3 has 14 amino acids. CDR3 in amino acids: CASRPSGTADTQYF. The CDR3, as DNA: TGTGCCAGCAGGCCTAGCGGGACGGCAGATACGCAGTATTTT.

The chain combines TRBV19 with TRBJ2-1, with TRBD2 matching 10 bases. The length of the CDR3 is 15 residues. Trimming removed 3 bases from V and 2 bases from J; junction bases left unmatched: 1. Germline V gene data show CDR1 as LNHDA and CDR2 as SQIVND (reference sequence). The CDR3, as DNA: TGTGCCAGTAGTATCACTAGCGGGACCTACAATGAGCAGTTCTTC. Protein sequence: CASSITSGTYNEQFF.

Concerning this clone itself: At one boundary the junction diverges from the germline segment, which might be a read error. The V and J genes are TRBV7-7 and TRBJ2-5, with 9 bases that match TRBD1. Germline values: CDR1 SSHAT, CDR2 FNYEAQ (reference sequence). The CDR3 sequence is 16 residues long. Written as DNA, the CDR3 is TGTGCTAGCAGCTTAGGACCACAGGGGGCGGGTGAGACCCAGTACTTC. It is translated as CASSLGPQGAGETQYF.

This chain links TRBV7-2 with TRBJ2-7; 7 bases match TRBD1. The V and J ends lost 4 bases and 1 base, in that order; junction bases with no gene match: 7. The germline V gene encodes CDR1 SGHTA and CDR2 FQGNSA. The CDR3 totals 15 residues. The CDR3 loop reads CASSWVSQGSYEQYF. Written as DNA, the CDR3 is TGTGCCAGCAGCTGGGTGTCACAGGGGTCCTACGAGCAGTACTTC.

The chain couples TRBV29-1 to TRBJ2-7, with D tentatively TRBD2 (5 bases). CDR3 length: 16 amino acids. V was pared by 6 bases and J by 3 bases, with 24 bases between. Germline V gene lookup returns CDR1 SQVTM and CDR2 ANQGSEA. CDR3 DNA: TGCAGCGTCCCGATGGGCCCCAAAAGGACTGACTACGAGCAGTACTTC. Encoded protein: CSVPMGPKRTDYEQYF.

The sample holds a few counts of this clone. In DNA, the CDR3 is TGTGCCAACGGACAGGGAGGCTCACCCCTCCACTTT. It translates to CANGQGGSPLHF. The chain has TRBV10-3 and TRBJ1-6; 8 nucleotides line up with TRBD1. This CDR3 comprises 12 residues. Per germline, CDR1 ENHRY and CDR2 SYGVKD. V lost 10 bases, J lost 10 bases, and 6 bases stayed unmatched.

Comment on this clone: An end of the junction does not agree with germline; a read error may underlie this. This sequence joins TRBV6-1 and TRBJ2-2; D ambiguous. CDR3 size: 14 residues. Per the germline V gene, CDR1 is MNHNS and CDR2 is SASEGT. The CDR3 nucleotides are TGTGCCAGCAGGGAAGACGCGGTGGGCGGGGAGCTGTTTTTT. Amino acids: CASREDAVGGELFF.

This clone showed up just a few times. The chain joins TRBV9 to TRBJ1-3; D might be TRBD1 (5 bases). The CDR3 runs to 16 residues. V shed 0 bases and J shed 3 bases, with 13 bases lying between them. Looked up from germline, CDR1 is SGDLS and CDR2 is YYNGEE. The CDR3 coding sequence is TGTGCCAGCAGCGTAGTGTCGCAGGGATTTGGAAACACCATATATTTT. It is translated as CASSVVSQGFGNTIYF.

The chain recombines TRBV27 with TRBJ2-7; 7 bases are shared with TRBD2. The CDR3 has 13 amino acids. Per germline, CDR1 MNHEY and CDR2 SMNVEV (reference sequence). The trim removed 5 bases at V and 6 bases at J, leaving 7 bases unmatched. CDR3 sequence: CASSTRLASEQYF. CDR3 nucleotides: TGTGCCAGCAGTACCCGACTAGCCTCCGAGCAGTACTTC.

As DNA, the CDR3 is TGTGCCAGCAGTTACCAGGGTCGATCTGAAGCTTTCTTT. Its protein product is CASSYQGRSEAFF. The J gene is TRBJ1-1, the V gene TRBV6-5; D might be TRBD1 (5 bases). The CDR3 length is 13 residues. With 2 bases removed from V and 6 bases from J, the gap between germline ends came to 10 bases. Germline V gene sequence: CDR1 MNHEY, CDR2 SVGAGI.

Points on this clone: The same CDR3 can be traced to other DNA sequences in this sample. The chain is built from TRBV9 and TRBJ2-5, with D tentatively TRBD1 (6 bases). CDR3 length equals 14 residues. CDR1 and CDR2 from the germline V gene are SGDLS and YYNGEE. Deletions cut 2 bases from V and 5 bases from J, with 13 bases between. The CDR3 loop reads CASSVGAEGETQYF. Written as DNA, the CDR3 is TGTGCCAGCAGCGTGGGGGCCGAGGGTGAGACCCAGTACTTC.